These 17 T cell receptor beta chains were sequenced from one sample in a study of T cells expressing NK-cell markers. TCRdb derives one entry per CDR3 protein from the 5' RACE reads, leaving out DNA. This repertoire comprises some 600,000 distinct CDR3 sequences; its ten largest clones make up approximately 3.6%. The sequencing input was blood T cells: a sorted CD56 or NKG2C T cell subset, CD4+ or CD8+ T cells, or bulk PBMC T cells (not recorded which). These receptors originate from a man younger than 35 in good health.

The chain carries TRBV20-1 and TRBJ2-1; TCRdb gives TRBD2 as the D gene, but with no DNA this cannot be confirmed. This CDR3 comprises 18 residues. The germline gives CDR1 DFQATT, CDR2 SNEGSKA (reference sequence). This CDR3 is CSARGVGIAGGPLNEQFF.

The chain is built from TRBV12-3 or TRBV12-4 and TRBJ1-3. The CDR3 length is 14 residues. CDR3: CASSLAAGGNTIYF.

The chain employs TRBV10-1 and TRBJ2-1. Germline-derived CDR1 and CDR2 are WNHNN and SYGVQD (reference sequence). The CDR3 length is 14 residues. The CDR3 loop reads CASRPTQAYNEQFF.

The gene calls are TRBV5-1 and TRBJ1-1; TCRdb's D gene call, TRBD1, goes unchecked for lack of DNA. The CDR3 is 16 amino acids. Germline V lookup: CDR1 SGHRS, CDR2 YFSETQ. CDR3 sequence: CASRLSSGGGFTEAFF.

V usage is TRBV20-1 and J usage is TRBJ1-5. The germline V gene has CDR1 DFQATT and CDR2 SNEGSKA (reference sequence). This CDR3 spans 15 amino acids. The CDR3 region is CSAPKAGYSNQPQHF.

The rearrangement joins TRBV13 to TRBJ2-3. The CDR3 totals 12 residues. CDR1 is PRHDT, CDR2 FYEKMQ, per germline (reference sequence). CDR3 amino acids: CASSLVGNTQYF.

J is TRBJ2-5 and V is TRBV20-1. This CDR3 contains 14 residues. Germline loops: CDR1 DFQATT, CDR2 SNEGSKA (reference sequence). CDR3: CSARDPWNQETQYF.

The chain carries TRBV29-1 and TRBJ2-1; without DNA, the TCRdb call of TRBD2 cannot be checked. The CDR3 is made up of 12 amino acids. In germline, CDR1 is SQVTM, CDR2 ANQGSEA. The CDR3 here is CRVAGDVNEQFF.

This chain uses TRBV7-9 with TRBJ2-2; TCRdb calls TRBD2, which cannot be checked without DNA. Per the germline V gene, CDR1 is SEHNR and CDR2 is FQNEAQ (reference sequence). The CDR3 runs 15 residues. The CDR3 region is CASSQRSGGTGELFF. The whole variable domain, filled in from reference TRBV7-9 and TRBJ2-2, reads DTGVSQNPRHKITKRGQNVTFRCDPISEHNRLYWYRQTLGQGPEFLTYFQNEAQLEKSRLLSDRFSAERPKGSFSTLEIQRTEQGDSAMYLCASSQRSGGTGELFFGEGSRLTVL.

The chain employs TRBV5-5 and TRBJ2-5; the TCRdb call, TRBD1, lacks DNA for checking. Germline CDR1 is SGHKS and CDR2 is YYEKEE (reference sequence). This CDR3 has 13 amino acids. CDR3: CASSLIGRETQYF.

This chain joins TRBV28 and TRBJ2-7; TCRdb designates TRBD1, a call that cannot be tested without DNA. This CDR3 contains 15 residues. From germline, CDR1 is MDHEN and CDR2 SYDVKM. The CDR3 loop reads CASTITGTADYEQYF.

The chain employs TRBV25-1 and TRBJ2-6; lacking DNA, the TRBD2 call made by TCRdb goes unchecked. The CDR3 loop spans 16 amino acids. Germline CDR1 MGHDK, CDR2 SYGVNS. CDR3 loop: CASSDLGGSGANVLTF.

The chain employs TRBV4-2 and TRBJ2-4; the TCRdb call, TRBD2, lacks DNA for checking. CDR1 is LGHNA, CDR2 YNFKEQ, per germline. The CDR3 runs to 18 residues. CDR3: CASSQEGAGDSTKNIQYF.

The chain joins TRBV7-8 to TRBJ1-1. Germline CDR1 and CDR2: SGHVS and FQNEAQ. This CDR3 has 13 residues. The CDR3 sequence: CASSLGGVQEAFF. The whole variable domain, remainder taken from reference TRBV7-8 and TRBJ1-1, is GAGVSQSPRYKVAKRGQDVALRCDPISGHVSLFWYQQALGQGPEFLTYFQNEAQLDKSGLPSDRFFAERPEGSVSTLKIQRTQQEDSAVYLCASSLGGVQEAFFGQGTRLTVV.

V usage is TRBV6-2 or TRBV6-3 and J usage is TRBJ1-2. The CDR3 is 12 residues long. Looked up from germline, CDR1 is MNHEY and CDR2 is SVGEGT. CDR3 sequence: CASSSTSYGYTF.

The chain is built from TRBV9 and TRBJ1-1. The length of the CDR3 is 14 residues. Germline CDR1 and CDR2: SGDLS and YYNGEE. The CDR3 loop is CASSALPSGTEAFF.

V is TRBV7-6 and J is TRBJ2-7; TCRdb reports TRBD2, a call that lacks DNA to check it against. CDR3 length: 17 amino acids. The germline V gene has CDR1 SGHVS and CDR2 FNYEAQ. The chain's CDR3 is CASSLFPGTSGNYEQYF.